The 5 T cell receptor beta chains given below trace back to one sample, sequenced in a study of blood T cell repertoires in COVID-19. The assay was immunoSEQ multiplex PCR, and TCRdb's table has in-frame clones only and misses some. The repertoire consists of over 250,000 clones, with about four fifths occurring once and the leading ten covering 5%. Source material: PBMCs or T cells enriched from blood (not recorded which). Receptors originate from a man aged 35-49 years who had been exposed to COVID-19.

The chain uses TRBV5-5 and TRBJ2-7, with D maybe TRBD2 (6 bases). The V end lost 7 bases, the J end lost 8 bases, and 22 bases lay between the germline ends. Looked up from germline, CDR1 is SGHKS and CDR2 is YYEKEE (reference sequence). The CDR3 consists of 14 residues. The CDR3 coding sequence is TGTGCCAGCGGAAGCTGGGGCGGGATTAAAAAGCAGTACTTC. Translation gives CASGSWGGIKKQYF.

The rearrangement links TRBV5-1 to TRBJ1-1; possibly TRBD1 for D (6 bases). V gave up 7 bases and J gave up 4 bases, with 20 bases separating them. Germline assignment: CDR1 SGHRS and CDR2 YFSETQ. The length of the CDR3 is 15 residues. CDR3: CASAPVGGPGTEAFF. Written as DNA, the CDR3 is TGCGCCAGCGCACCGGTAGGGGGACCGGGCACTGAAGCTTTCTTT.

The DNA of the CDR3 is TGTGCCAGCAGCTCCCCGGGGGGGGGAACCTACGAGCAGTACTTC. This codes for CASSSPGGGTYEQYF. This chain joins TRBV11-3 and TRBJ2-7, with 8 nucleotides matching TRBD2. The CDR3 is 15 residues long. The V gene's germline CDR1 is SGHNT and CDR2 YENEEA. With V trimmed by 4 bases and J by 2 bases, 7 bases remained unmatched. Based on the CDR3 plus reference TRBV11-3 and TRBJ2-7, the full variable domain is EAGVVQSPRYKIIEKKQPVAFWCNPISGHNTLYWYLQNLGQGPELLIRYENEEAVDDSQLPKDRFSAERLKGVDSTLKIQPAELGDSAVYLCASSSPGGGTYEQYFGPGTRLTVT.

V and J are TRBV7-9 and TRBJ2-1; the match to TRBD2 covers 8 bases. Germline CDR1 and CDR2: SEHNR and FQNEAQ (reference sequence). V dropped 4 bases and J dropped 4; count of bases not matched to a gene: 3. The CDR3 runs 14 residues. In nucleotides, the CDR3 is TGTGCCAGCAGCTCTAGCGGGCTTTACAATGAGCAGTTCTTC. Residues: CASSSSGLYNEQFF.

The chain joins TRBV5-1 to TRBJ2-3; D might be TRBD1 (6 bases). V was shortened by 0 bases and J by 4 bases, with 12 bases between the two germline ends. The germline CDR1 and CDR2 sequences are SGHRS and YFSETQ. The CDR3 runs 15 residues. This CDR3 reads CASSLGQGFSDTQYF. As DNA, the CDR3 is TGCGCCAGCAGCTTGGGGCAGGGGTTTTCAGATACGCAGTATTTT.